This T cell receptor (beta chain) is from a study of cytomegalovirus exposure and HLA in healthy donors. General observations from the study: A missense DCLRE1C variant was associated with V- and J-gene trimming of TCR beta chains in a later analysis, and an independent cohort replicated the association. Most of the TCR beta V segments (in an earlier analysis) were productive either about 87% or about 30% of the time. Among TCR beta chains of equal frequency, HLA-associated ones were more clonally expanded in a later analysis.

In its sample, this clone was seen once. Antigen unknown. Amplification used 60 Vbeta primers and 13 Jbeta primers. Original handling: Around 9.9 million shared chains were among the 60 million to 80 million unique TCR beta chains that a later analysis counted. TCRdb keeps only in-frame clones here, not all; method: immunoSEQ multiplex PCR. V, J and clone size are taken as reported in that table, and D and trimming were inferred from the DNA itself. Among about 140,000 clones listed, about three quarters were seen once. The CDR3 is made up of 12 amino acids. V lost 5 bases to trimming and J lost 1 base, with 3 bases between them. CDR1 is SEHNR and CDR2 is FQNEAQ in the germline V gene (reference sequence).

This receptor was identified in a woman in her forties in good health and CMV-seronegative. Sample: PBMCs. This sequence joins TRBV7-9 and TRBJ1-5; no clear D. The CDR3 bases are TGTGCCAGCAGCCAGAGCAATCAGCCCCAGCATTTT. Its protein product is CASSQSNQPQHF.